Listed below are T cell receptor beta chains from one sample, sequenced in a study of cytomegalovirus exposure and HLA in healthy donors. Generated by immunoSEQ multiplex PCR, the TCRdb table keeps only in-frame clones and is missing some. The sample contains about 130,000 clones, about 72% of which appear only once. Sequenced: PBMCs. The receptors were sampled from a female donor in good health and CMV-seronegative. The CDR3 runs from the conserved cysteine through the conserved F or W.

J gene | V gene | CDR3 protein
TRBJ1-4 | TRBV15 | CATSRDLQGGEKLFF
TRBJ2-7 | TRBV5-1 | CASSWTPERVEQYF
TRBJ1-6 | TRBV11-2 | CASSLVPGDDNSPLHF
TRBJ2-7 | TRBV7-2 | CASSLEGGQGGYEQYF
TRBJ2-1 | TRBV11-1 | CASSSREEQFF
TRBJ2-3 | TRBV7-2 | CASSLEGTGIDTQYF
TRBJ2-7 | TRBV4-1 | CASSAGQGGWYEQYF
TRBJ2-5 | TRBV7-2 | CASSRDQVRSGQYF
TRBJ2-2 | TRBV29-1 | CSVEEDSYNTGELFF
TRBJ1-1 | TRBV7-2 | CASSTRTGFSTEAFF
TRBJ2-1 | TRBV28 | CASSLQPPDNEQFF
TRBJ1-1 | TRBV11-2 | CASSLNGETGGSNTEAFF
TRBJ2-6 | TRBV4-1 | CASSVRVGANVLTF
TRBJ2-7 | TRBV29-1 | CSVFSTGTNSYEQYF
TRBJ2-1 | TRBV18 | CASSSRLAGEVYNEQFF
TRBJ2-3 | TRBV9 | CASSHSGHSTDTQYF
TRBJ2-7 | TRBV2 | CASSDRGLYEQYF
TRBJ2-7 | TRBV9 | CASSVSAGQDTYEQYF
TRBJ1-1 | TRBV27 | CASSLSEALNTEAFF
TRBJ2-3 | TRBV5-1 | CASNFGQSGDTQYF
TRBJ2-2 | TRBV10-3 | CAISDPPPGTGELFF
TRBJ2-5 | TRBV5-1 | CASSPLAGGPMRETQYF
TRBJ2-7 | TRBV19 | CASTRTGGNYEQYF
TRBJ2-1 | TRBV7-6 | CASSWGGPYNEQFF
TRBJ2-2 | TRBV2 | CASIPRRQRNTGELFF
TRBJ1-1 | TRBV2 | CASSEQGNTEAFF
TRBJ1-2 | TRBV28 | CASSQGSSAYTF
TRBJ1-1 | TRBV7-2 | CASSLVGVNTEAFF
TRBJ1-3 | TRBV5-1 | CASSSQGYSGNTIYF
TRBJ2-2 | TRBV28 | CASSLSGLKDGELFF
TRBJ2-5 | TRBV19 | CASSIRGLETQYF
TRBJ2-1 | TRBV9 | CASSGTSGRTQFF
TRBJ2-3 | TRBV5-1 | CASSPPTGSGADTQYF
TRBJ2-3 | TRBV6-4 | CASSDSLAGADTQYF
TRBJ2-3 | TRBV2 | CAGSGLAGDTQYF
TRBJ1-1 | TRBV9 | CASSVSGTDNTEAFF
TRBJ2-3 | TRBV5-1 | CASSPTGTSTDTQYF
TRBJ1-2 | TRBV7-2 | CASSLAGGGPYGYTF
TRBJ2-7 | TRBV10-3 | CAISEPTGAAYEQYF
TRBJ1-2 | TRBV7-2 | CASSVQGARSHGYTF
TRBJ1-4 | TRBV7-2 | CASSLDGEKLFF
TRBJ1-1 | TRBV25-1 | CASSDGQGSRAFF